Following are 10 T cell receptor beta chains from one sample sequenced in a study of shared clonotypes between healthy human individuals. Method: immunoSEQ multiplex PCR; TCRdb's copy keeps in-frame clones and lacks some. The sample carries about 730,000 clones, roughly 72% recorded once. Sequences were obtained from memory CD4+ T cells sorted from blood. Stated subset: CD45RA-negative fraction. Receptors were obtained from a woman between 25 and 40 years old in good health.

This clone was recorded a few times. This chain joins TRBV6-5 and TRBJ1-3; D not resolved. The V end was cut by 6 bases, the J end by 0 bases, with 12 bases between. The germline CDR1 and CDR2 sequences are MNHEY and SVGAGI. CDR3 length: 15 amino acids. CDR3 region: CASSSRRFSGNTIYF. In DNA, the CDR3 is TGTGCCAGCAGCTCACGACGGTTCTCTGGAAACACCATATATTTT.

This chain uses TRBV5-1 with TRBJ1-1, with TRBD1 identical over 8 bases. V shed 4 bases, J shed 1 base, and the junction held 9 bases outside the gene matches. Germline-derived CDR1 and CDR2 are SGHRS and YFSETQ. The CDR3 is made up of 16 amino acids. The CDR3, as DNA: TGCGCCAGCAGCCCGGCAGGGGGCTACGAGAACACTGAAGCTTTCTTT. Translated, it gives CASSPAGGYENTEAFF.

The V call is TRBV5-5, the J call TRBJ2-3; D perhaps matches TRBD1 (6 bases). This CDR3 region has 14 residues. Trimming stripped 4 bases from V and 2 bases from J, with 11 bases between. Per the germline V gene, CDR1 is SGHKS and CDR2 is YYEKEE (reference sequence). CDR3 nucleotides: TGTGCCAGCAGCGCTACAGGGACCACAGATACGCAGTATTTT. Translating gives CASSATGTTDTQYF.

With regard to this clone: The sample contains more than one DNA sequence encoding this CDR3. The chain links TRBV11-3 to TRBJ1-1; D is undetermined. The germline V gene has CDR1 SGHNT and CDR2 YENEEA. The germline V and J ends were trimmed by 4 bases and 1 base, with 7 bases remaining between them. This CDR3 has 13 amino acids. CDR3 nucleotide sequence: TGTGCCAGCAGCTCGGGCCAGAACACTGAAGCTTTCTTT. Translating gives CASSSGQNTEAFF.

Note on this clone: In the same sample, other DNA sequences code for this CDR3. The chain recombines TRBV18 with TRBJ1-5, with D possibly TRBD1 on 6 matching bases. CDR3 length equals 14 residues. CDR1 KGHSH and CDR2 LQKENI come from the germline V gene. Trimming pared 2 bases from V and 3 bases from J, leaving 8 bases between. Here the CDR3 reads CASSPGQSNQPQHF. CDR3 nucleotides: TGTGCCAGCTCACCAGGACAGTCCAATCAGCCCCAGCATTTT.

This clone was detected many times. This sequence joins TRBV28 and TRBJ2-5; D is unclear. Germline CDR1 and CDR2: MDHEN and SYDVKM. The V end lost 2 bases, the J end lost 5 bases, and 9 bases lay between the germline ends. This CDR3 spans 13 amino acids. CDR3 sequence: CASSLETHETQYF. Here the CDR3 DNA reads TGTGCCAGCAGTTTAGAGACCCACGAGACCCAGTACTTC.

V is TRBV5-1 and J is TRBJ2-1; 8 bases fit TRBD2. This CDR3 has 14 amino acids. V shed 6 bases and J 2 bases; nucleotides not matched to a gene: 4. The germline V gene encodes CDR1 SGHRS and CDR2 YFSETQ. In DNA form, the CDR3 reads TGCGCCAGCACACTAGCGGAGACCTACAATGAGCAGTTCTTC. This codes for CASTLAETYNEQFF.

J is TRBJ2-1 and V is TRBV7-6; 8 positions match TRBD2. CDR3 size: 14 residues. V lost 5 bases, J lost 2 bases, and 2 bases stayed unmatched. Germline-derived CDR1 and CDR2 are SGHVS and FNYEAQ. CDR3 region: CASSKGLAYNEQFF. The CDR3 DNA reads as TGTGCCAGCAGCAAGGGACTAGCCTACAATGAGCAGTTCTTC.

The chain employs TRBV5-1 and TRBJ2-2; weak D call: TRBD1 (5 bases). CDR1 SGHRS and CDR2 YFSETQ come from the germline V gene. This CDR3 comprises 15 residues. The V end was cut by 4 bases, the J end by 1 base, with 11 bases between. The CDR3 protein is CASSLRQLNTGELFF. CDR3 in DNA: TGCGCCAGCAGCCTCCGACAGCTGAACACCGGGGAGCTGTTTTTT.

The DNA for the CDR3 is TGTGCCAGCAGTGACCAGCAGACCTACGAGCAGTACTTC. This gives the protein CASSDQQTYEQYF. The chain has TRBV6-1 and TRBJ2-7; D not resolved. The ends were cut back, 3 bases at V and 2 bases at J, with 8 bases in the middle. The CDR3 consists of 13 residues. The germline V gene encodes CDR1 MNHNS and CDR2 SASEGT.